These T cell receptor beta chains were read from a single sample in a study of shared clonotypes between healthy human individuals. Sequenced by immunoSEQ multiplex PCR; TCRdb stores in-frame clones only, minus some. This sample yields 2 million to 2.5 million clones, of which around 93% are seen a single time; around 1.7% belongs to the top ten. What was sequenced was naive CD8+ T cells from PBMCs. These receptors were collected from a man aged 18 to 29 in good health. Some clones in this sample may be carry-over from other donors' samples. Both conserved end residues are part of each CDR3. D genes are given only for firm matches. Clone size is stated in some rows and not others, as once, few, many or a class when expanded.

j_call | v_call | d_call | clone_size | cdr3_aa | cdr3_nt
TRBJ2-7 | TRBV6-1 | - | - | CASSEWKGAYEQYF | TGTGCCAGCAGTGAATGGAAGGGGGCCTACGAGCAGTACTTC
TRBJ2-3 | TRBV27 | TRBD2 | - | CASMRAGVPADTQYF | TGTGCCAGCATGAGAGCGGGAGTACCAGCAGATACGCAGTATTTT
TRBJ1-2 | TRBV30 | - | - | CARSDTPNLTRLDYGYTF | TGTGCCCGTTCCGATACCCCCAATTTAACACGGCTGGACTATGGCTACACCTTC
TRBJ2-3 | TRBV7-2 | - | - | CASSPPAGEGRRDTQYF | TGTGCCAGCAGCCCCCCGGCGGGCGAGGGGCGTCGCGATACGCAGTATTTT
TRBJ2-1 | TRBV27 | TRBD2 | once | CASSQREMDNEQFF | TGTGCCAGCAGTCAGCGGGAGATGGACAATGAGCAGTTCTTC
TRBJ2-5 | TRBV10-3 | - | - | CAISEPGADQETQYF | TGTGCCATCAGTGAGCCAGGGGCGGACCAAGAGACCCAGTACTTC
TRBJ2-1 | TRBV7-9 | TRBD2 | - | CASRKTGLAGNEQFF | TGTGCCAGCAGGAAGACGGGACTAGCGGGCAATGAGCAGTTCTTC
TRBJ2-7 | TRBV6-6 | TRBD1 | - | CASSYLGQGETEQYF | TGTGCCAGCAGTTACTTGGGACAGGGGGAAACCGAGCAGTACTTC
TRBJ2-1 | TRBV4-1 | TRBD2 | - | CASSQGTSEYNEQFF | TGCGCCAGCAGCCAAGGGACTAGCGAGTACAATGAGCAGTTCTTC
TRBJ2-5 | TRBV28 | - | - | CASRSDRVSAQYF | TGTGCCAGCAGAAGTGACCGTGTTAGCGCCCAGTACTTC
TRBJ1-2 | TRBV27 | - | - | CASTFGPGYGYTF | TGTGCCAGCACTTTTGGCCCCGGCTATGGCTACACCTTC
TRBJ2-1 | TRBV7-9 | TRBD1 | - | CASSSTGDAGNEQFF | TGTGCCAGCAGCTCGACAGGGGACGCGGGGAATGAGCAGTTCTTC
TRBJ2-7 | TRBV5-4 | - | - | CASSPVDMQHNEQYF | TGTGCCAGCAGCCCAGTAGACATGCAGCACAACGAGCAGTACTTC
TRBJ2-5 | TRBV5-1 | TRBD2 | - | CASSPPRLAVVQETQYF | TGCGCCAGCAGCCCTCCAAGACTAGCGGTAGTACAAGAGACCCAGTACTTC
TRBJ2-5 | TRBV6-5 | - | - | CASSYSPGSGETQYF | TGTGCCAGCAGTTACTCGCCCGGGAGCGGAGAGACCCAGTACTTC
TRBJ2-5 | TRBV7-3 | TRBD1 | - | CASSLRGQEYQETQYF | TGTGCCAGCAGCTTAAGGGGACAGGAGTACCAAGAGACCCAGTACTTC
TRBJ1-4 | TRBV9 | - | - | CASSYKGGPGGEKLFF | TGTGCCAGCAGCTATAAGGGGGGACCGGGAGGTGAAAAACTGTTTTTT
TRBJ1-5 | TRBV7-8 | - | - | CASSQGGGGNQPQHF | TGTGCCAGCAGCCAAGGAGGAGGTGGTAATCAGCCCCAGCATTTT
TRBJ1-2 | TRBV29-1 | - | - | CSVDMRAGNGYTF | TGCAGCGTTGATATGAGGGCAGGGAATGGCTACACCTTC
TRBJ2-7 | TRBV11-2 | - | - | CASSYEPGQALYEQYF | TGTGCCAGCAGCTACGAACCAGGCCAGGCTCTCTACGAGCAGTACTTC
TRBJ2-7 | TRBV4-3 | - | - | CASSQEGGPLGEQYF | TGCGCCAGCAGCCAGGAAGGAGGGCCGTTGGGCGAGCAGTACTTC
TRBJ1-1 | TRBV28 | - | - | CASSNPGDTEAFF | TGTGCCAGCAGTAACCCAGGGGACACTGAAGCTTTCTTT
TRBJ1-2 | TRBV6-5 | - | - | CASSPGGGAEYGYTF | TGTGCCAGCAGCCCGGGGGGGGGCGCTGAGTATGGCTACACCTTC
TRBJ2-7 | TRBV29-1 | - | - | CSVEQLNRGYEQYF | TGCAGCGTTGAACAATTAAATAGGGGGTACGAGCAGTACTTC
TRBJ2-2 | TRBV27 | TRBD1 | - | CASRQDRGRTGELFF | TGTGCCAGCAGACAGGACAGGGGGAGGACCGGGGAGCTGTTTTTT
TRBJ2-1 | TRBV6-1 | - | - | CASSEYAGSYNEQFF | TGTGCCAGCAGTGAGTATGCAGGTTCCTACAATGAGCAGTTCTTC
TRBJ1-1 | TRBV27 | - | - | CASLSHATGIVMAEAFF | TGTGCCAGCCTTAGTCACGCCACAGGGATAGTTATGGCTGAAGCTTTCTTT
TRBJ1-4 | TRBV25-1 | - | - | CASTRFSRGEKLFF | TGTGCCAGCACCCGCTTCAGTAGGGGGGAAAAACTGTTTTTT
TRBJ2-1 | TRBV10-2 | - | - | CASRGQISYNEQFF | TGCGCCAGCAGAGGACAGATCTCCTACAATGAGCAGTTCTTC
TRBJ2-3 | TRBV27 | TRBD2 | - | CASGLAGGQADTQYF | TGTGCCAGCGGACTAGCGGGAGGGCAGGCAGATACGCAGTATTTT
TRBJ1-1 | TRBV2 | - | few | CASQQGPVEKAFF | TGTGCCAGCCAGCAGGGGCCGGTTGAGAAAGCTTTCTTT
TRBJ2-5 | TRBV28 | - | - | CASSFPQGFQETQYF | TGTGCCAGCAGTTTTCCTCAGGGTTTCCAAGAGACCCAGTACTTC
TRBJ2-7 | TRBV2 | - | - | CASSANVGDEQYF | TGTGCCAGCAGTGCGAATGTAGGGGACGAGCAGTACTTC
TRBJ2-7 | TRBV27 | TRBD2 | - | CASSLSGGSPYEQYF | TGTGCCAGCAGTTTATCTGGCGGGAGCCCCTACGAGCAGTACTTC
TRBJ1-1 | TRBV9 | - | - | CASSDPPTLQDTEAFF | TGTGCCAGCAGCGACCCCCCTACGCTCCAAGACACTGAAGCTTTCTTT
TRBJ2-7 | TRBV5-1 | TRBD1 | - | CASSLPGTGSSYEQYF | TGCGCCAGCAGCTTGCCCGGGACAGGGAGCTCCTACGAGCAGTACTTC
TRBJ2-7 | TRBV27 | - | - | CASSPQGPYEQYF | TGTGCCAGCAGCCCACAGGGTCCCTACGAGCAGTACTTC
TRBJ2-2 | TRBV19 | - | - | CASSIVGGARTGELFF | TGTGCCAGTAGTATAGTGGGGGGCGCTCGGACCGGGGAGCTGTTTTTT
TRBJ2-1 | TRBV5-1 | - | - | CASSLVGVGEYNEQFF | TGCGCCAGCAGCTTGGTAGGGGTGGGGGAGTACAATGAGCAGTTCTTC
TRBJ1-5 | TRBV27 | - | - | CASSLGVRQPQHF | TGTGCCAGCAGTTTAGGGGTTCGTCAGCCCCAGCATTTT
TRBJ1-2 | TRBV2 | - | - | CASSEITGNYGYTF | TGTGCCAGCAGTGAAATCACAGGCAACTATGGCTACACCTTC
TRBJ1-2 | TRBV4-3 | - | - | CASSQDTGGGYTF | TGCGCCAGCAGCCAAGATACGGGGGGCGGCTACACCTTC
TRBJ2-7 | TRBV10-2 | - | - | CASSDWGRSSYEQYF | TGCGCCAGCAGTGATTGGGGGAGGAGCTCCTACGAGCAGTACTTC
TRBJ2-1 | TRBV4-3 | TRBD2 | - | CASSPHRLAGPEQFF | TGCGCCAGCAGCCCCCATCGTCTAGCGGGACCTGAGCAGTTCTTC
TRBJ2-5 | TRBV19 | - | - | CASSMRASSQETQYF | TGTGCCAGTAGTATGCGGGCCAGTTCCCAAGAGACCCAGTACTTC
TRBJ1-3 | TRBV5-4 | - | - | CASSFQNSSGNTIYF | TGTGCCAGCAGCTTCCAGAACAGCTCTGGAAACACCATATATTTT
TRBJ2-2 | TRBV4-1 | TRBD2 | - | CASSQVQAGGPGELFF | TGCGCCAGCAGCCAAGTCCAAGCGGGAGGGCCCGGGGAGCTGTTTTTT
TRBJ1-2 | TRBV30 | - | - | CAWSVGGLGYTF | TGTGCCTGGAGTGTCGGGGGGCTTGGCTACACCTTC
TRBJ1-1 | TRBV28 | - | - | CASTQQGWTEAFF | TGTGCCAGCACCCAACAGGGATGGACTGAAGCTTTCTTT
TRBJ1-2 | TRBV9 | - | few | CASTPRSTTNLSGYTF | TGTGCCAGCACCCCACGGAGTACAACTAACCTCTCGGGCTACACCTTC
TRBJ2-1 | TRBV5-1 | - | - | CASSGAPAYNEQFF | TGCGCCAGCAGCGGGGCCCCCGCCTACAATGAGCAGTTCTTC
TRBJ1-4 | TRBV29-1 | TRBD1 | - | CSGRTGGNEKLFF | TGCAGCGGGCGGACAGGGGGTAATGAAAAACTGTTTTTT
TRBJ2-5 | TRBV12-5 | - | - | CASGHYGGETQYF | TGTGCTAGTGGCCATTATGGGGGTGAGACCCAGTACTTC
TRBJ2-7 | TRBV29-1 | - | - | CSVGGGQLGPSYEQYF | TGCAGCGTTGGGGGGGGCCAGCTGGGGCCCTCCTACGAGCAGTACTTC
TRBJ2-5 | TRBV27 | TRBD2 | - | CASSSHWAGVSETQYF | TGTGCCAGCAGTTCCCACTGGGCGGGAGTCTCGGAGACCCAGTACTTC
TRBJ2-7 | TRBV5-1 | TRBD2 | - | CASSSEPGLALYEQYF | TGCGCCAGCAGCTCAGAACCGGGACTAGCGCTCTACGAGCAGTACTTC